The rows below give T cell receptor beta chains drawn from one sample of a study of neurological immune-mediated disorders. TCRdb redid the calling of the 5' RACE reads with MiXCR, one entry per CDR3 protein. The sample includes tens of thousands of distinct CDR3 sequences, about 14% of them seen just once. The sequencing input was PBMCs. These TCRs come from a woman between 50 and 59 years old in good health. Both conserved end residues are part of each CDR3. A D gene is named only where the DNA matches it firmly. Clone size is stated in some rows and not others, as once, few, many or a class when expanded.

clone_size	d_call	v_call	j_call	cdr3_nt	cdr3_aa
many	TRBD1	TRBV5-1	TRBJ1-1	TGCGCCAGCAGCTTAACCGGGACAGCATCCACCTCGAACACTGAAGCTTTCTTT	CASSLTGTASTSNTEAFF
many	NA	TRBV14	TRBJ1-1	TGTGCCAGCAGCCAACTGCAGGGCTGGAACACTGAAGCTTTCTTT	CASSQLQGWNTEAFF
many	TRBD2	TRBV29-1	TRBJ2-5	TGCAGCGTTGAAGAGATACGGGGGGAAGGGGAGACCCAGTACTTC	CSVEEIRGEGETQYF
NA	NA	TRBV7-6	TRBJ2-7	TGTGCCAGCAGCCTAATACAGGGGACTCAACGATCACCCTACGAGCAGTACTTC	CASSLIQGTQRSPYEQYF
many	NA	TRBV9	TRBJ2-7	TGTGCCAGCAGCGGAACGGGACAAGGCGAGCAGTACTTC	CASSGTGQGEQYF
many	NA	TRBV5-5	TRBJ1-2	TGTGCCAGCAGCTCCGGCAATCGGTATGGCTACACCTTC	CASSSGNRYGYTF
many	NA	TRBV2	TRBJ1-1	TGTGCCAGCAACGAATGGGGCCGGGACACTGAAGCTTTCTTT	CASNEWGRDTEAFF
many	NA	TRBV6-5	TRBJ1-5	TGTGCCAGCAGTCCTACAGGTAGCAATCAGCCCCAGCATTTT	CASSPTGSNQPQHF
many	NA	TRBV28	TRBJ1-2	TGTGCCAGCAGCGCCCTGGCAGCAGAAGCTAACTATGGCTACACCTTC	CASSALAAEANYGYTF
many	TRBD2	TRBV7-2	TRBJ2-1	TGTGCCAGCAGCTTAGTAGCGGGGAATTACAATGAGCAGTTCTTC	CASSLVAGNYNEQFF
many	TRBD2	TRBV28	TRBJ2-1	TGTGCCAGCAGTTTCCCTGGGACTAGCGGGAAGAATGAGCAGTTCTTC	CASSFPGTSGKNEQFF
many	TRBD2	TRBV2	TRBJ2-7	TGTGCCAGCCAGCGGGAGGTTGCATACGAGCAGTACTTC	CASQREVAYEQYF
many	TRBD2	TRBV20-1	TRBJ2-1	TGCAGTGCTAGAGTTGCGGGAGGCTACAATGAGCAGTTCTTC	CSARVAGGYNEQFF
many	NA	TRBV7-9	TRBJ2-5	TGTGCCAGCAGCTTAGCGTGGGGGGCCGGTGAGACCCAGTACTTC	CASSLAWGAGETQYF
NA	TRBD2	TRBV29-1	TRBJ2-5	TGCAGCGTTGTGACCCTAGCGGGGGCCCAAGAGACCCAGTACTTC	CSVVTLAGAQETQYF
NA	TRBD2	TRBV5-1	TRBJ2-3	TGCGCCAGCAGCCCGGGCGGGGGGACTTCAGATACGCAGTATTTT	CASSPGGGTSDTQYF
many	NA	TRBV9	TRBJ2-1	TGTGCCAGCAGCGTAGCTGGTGTACTACTCAATGAGCAGTTCTTC	CASSVAGVLLNEQFF
many	NA	TRBV5-1	TRBJ1-1	TGCGCCAGCAGCTTGTTAGGCTCGAACACTGAAGCTTTCTTT	CASSLLGSNTEAFF
many	TRBD1	TRBV27	TRBJ1-1	TGTGCCAGCAGTCACCCGACAGGGGCTGAAGCTTTCTTT	CASSHPTGAEAFF
NA	NA	TRBV28	TRBJ2-5	TGTGCCAGCAGTCCCTTATGGACTGGGGTCGAGAAGACCCAGTACTTC	CASSPLWTGVEKTQYF
many	TRBD1	TRBV20-1	TRBJ1-1	TGCAGTGCTGGAAATAAAAGAACAGGGGGCGTTGAAGCTTTCTTT	CSAGNKRTGGVEAFF
many	NA	TRBV12-3/TRBV12-4	TRBJ2-7	TGTGCCAGCAGGTATTTATCCTTCAGCGAGCAGTACTTC	CASRYLSFSEQYF
many	NA	TRBV20-1	TRBJ1-4	TGCAGTGCTAGAGGACAGCATAATGAAAAACTGTTTTTT	CSARGQHNEKLFF
many	TRBD1	TRBV4-2	TRBJ2-2	TGTGCCAGCAGCCAAGACCCACAGGGGGCCAACACCGGGGAGCTGTTTTTT	CASSQDPQGANTGELFF
many	NA	TRBV3-1	TRBJ1-5	TGTGCCAGCAGCCAAGATGGGGTCCGGAATCAGCCCCAGCATTTT	CASSQDGVRNQPQHF
many	NA	TRBV28	TRBJ1-2	TGTGCCAGCAGTTTTTCCGGAGGCAACTATGGCTACACCTTC	CASSFSGGNYGYTF
many	TRBD2	TRBV7-2	TRBJ2-7	TGTGCCAGCAGCTTACTAGCGGACCAATACGAGCAGTACTTC	CASSLLADQYEQYF
many	NA	TRBV7-3	TRBJ1-6	TGTGCCAGCAGCTCCCAGACAGGCAACAATTCACCCCTCCACTTT	CASSSQTGNNSPLHF
few	NA	TRBV20-1	TRBJ2-7	TGCAGTGCCCGTCTACACTCGGCTGGCGAGCAGTACTTC	CSARLHSAGEQYF
many	TRBD2	TRBV6-2/TRBV6-3	TRBJ2-1	TGTGCCAGCAGTCAGGGTCGACTAGCGGGGGGGGGAAATGAGCAGTTCTTC	CASSQGRLAGGGNEQFF
NA	NA	TRBV5-1	TRBJ2-4	TGCGTCAGCACGGGAGACAAGGACAAAAACATTCAGTACTTC	CVSTGDKDKNIQYF
many	TRBD1	TRBV29-1	TRBJ2-3	TGCAGCGTTGAAGTCGGGCAGGGGGTTGATACGCAGTATTTT	CSVEVGQGVDTQYF
many	NA	TRBV7-9	TRBJ2-3	TGTGCCAGCAGCTTAGCCCCCCGGGGCAGTGACGCAGATACGCAGTATTTT	CASSLAPRGSDADTQYF
many	NA	TRBV5-1	TRBJ2-2	TGCGCCAGCAGCTGGCTATACACCGGGGAGCTGTTTTTT	CASSWLYTGELFF
NA	NA	TRBV5-1	TRBJ2-3	TGTGCCAGCAGATGGGGGTTAGTCGCAGAGACGCAGTATTTT	CASRWGLVAETQYF
many	NA	TRBV18	TRBJ2-3	TGTGCCAGCTCGCCCCCGGGACTTAGCACAGATACGCAGTATTTT	CASSPPGLSTDTQYF
many	NA	TRBV7-7	TRBJ2-7	TGTGCCAGCAGCTTAGGGGACAAGGGCGACTACGAGCAGTACTTC	CASSLGDKGDYEQYF
many	NA	TRBV11-2	TRBJ2-7	TGTGCCAGCAGCTTAGCTCTGAACTACGAGCAGTACTTC	CASSLALNYEQYF
many	TRBD1	TRBV27	TRBJ2-6	TGTGCCAGCAGGCCACAGGGGGTCCGACCCGCTGGGGCCAACGTCCTGACTTTC	CASRPQGVRPAGANVLTF
many	NA	TRBV5-1	TRBJ2-2	TGCGCCAGCAGACTCTCAGTGTTTCCGAACACCGGGGAGCTGTTTTTT	CASRLSVFPNTGELFF
NA	NA	TRBV21-1	TRBJ2-1	TGTGCCAGCAGCAAAGCTTTGGAAAATGAGCAGTTCTTC	CASSKALENEQFF
many	TRBD1	TRBV5-8	TRBJ2-2	TGTGCCAGCAGCAAAGGGGACAGGGCCACCGGGGAGCTGTTTTTT	CASSKGDRATGELFF
many	TRBD1	TRBV12-3/TRBV12-4	TRBJ2-5	TGTGCCAGCAGCCAGGGTACAGGGGGAGAGACCCAGTACTTC	CASSQGTGGETQYF
many	NA	TRBV7-2	TRBJ2-7	TGTGCCAGCAGCCTACGGACAGCGCCGGGATCCTCCTACGAGCAGTACTTC	CASSLRTAPGSSYEQYF
many	NA	TRBV6-5	TRBJ2-3	TGTGCCAGCAAGAGTCGCACAGATACGCAGTATTTT	CASKSRTDTQYF
few	TRBD1	TRBV30	TRBJ2-2	TGTGCCTGGAGGGCGGGGGACAGGGCGCGTGGCGGGGAGCTGTTTTTT	CAWRAGDRARGGELFF
many	NA	TRBV5-1	TRBJ1-2	TGCGCCAGCAGCTTGGGACAGTCTAACTATGGCTACACCTTC	CASSLGQSNYGYTF
many	TRBD1	TRBV20-1	TRBJ1-5	TGCAGTGCCGAGGGACAGAGCAATCAGCCCCAGCATTTT	CSAEGQSNQPQHF
many	NA	TRBV6-5	TRBJ2-3	TGTGCCAGCAGCCCCCAGCGGACTAGCACAGATACGCAGTATTTT	CASSPQRTSTDTQYF
many	NA	TRBV15	TRBJ2-7	TGTGCCACCAGCTCGGGGCGGGTCCTCTACGAGCAGTACTTC	CATSSGRVLYEQYF
many	NA	TRBV18	TRBJ2-7	TGTGCCAGCTCACCACCAGGCCTCTACGAGCAGTACTTC	CASSPPGLYEQYF
NA	NA	TRBV11-2	TRBJ1-1	TGTGCCAGCAGCTCCTTCAAGGGGCCTACCGAAGCTTTCTTT	CASSSFKGPTEAFF
many	TRBD1	TRBV7-8	TRBJ1-5	TGTGCCAGCAGAAAGGGGGCGTCGGGACAGGCATCTTTCAATCAGCCCCAGCATTTT	CASRKGASGQASFNQPQHF
many	NA	TRBV29-1	TRBJ2-1	TGCAGCGTTGAAGATCAGGCAGGAAGCTCCTACAATGAGCAGTTCTTC	CSVEDQAGSSYNEQFF